This T cell receptor (beta chain) was sequenced during a study of T-cell reconstitution after alpha-beta-depleted transplantation in children. Researchers prepared the TCRbeta library using unique molecular identifiers, the study reports. MiXCR, run by TCRdb on the PCR reads, gives a single entry per CDR3 protein. The table records about 420,000 distinct CDR3 sequences, roughly a tenth of them present only once. This clonotype was observed many times. This CDR3 is built from 15 residues. Germline-derived CDR1 and CDR2 are SQVTM and ANQGSEA. The J segment lost 2 bases and the V segment lost 3 bases, leaving 8 bases of the junction unmatched.

J is TRBJ2-7 and V is TRBV29-1; 9 nucleotides line up with TRBD1. This receptor was identified in a human donor who donated a stem cell graft to a child with acute myeloid leukemia. The source was PBMCs from the stem cell graft donor, collected from the stem cell graft. The CDR3 reads CSVEDRGPLPYEQYF. The CDR3 nucleotides read TGCAGCGTTGAGGACAGGGGCCCCCTGCCCTACGAGCAGTACTTC.